This is a list of T cell receptor beta chains from one sample in a study of neoadjuvant anti-PD-1 for oral cavity cancer. The method was immunoSEQ multiplex PCR; TCRdb's version includes in-frame clones alone and lacks a portion of them. The sample lists approximately 6,700 clones; 76% were seen once. The sequencing here drew on PBMCs, taken before nivolumab (anti-PD-1) treatment. These receptors were obtained from a person aged 40-85 years with oral cavity squamous cell carcinoma. Each CDR3 is given with its conserved first and last residue.

V gene,CDR3 protein
TRBV5-1,CASSLEDGFTEAFF
TRBV2,CASSEQGGFGYTF
TRBV2,CASSPLAGGRTDTQYF
TRBV9,CASSLGTSGGTSDTQYF
TRBV4-3,CASSQDPRSNQPQHF
TRBV5-1,CASSQDRLLNTGELFF
TRBV7-2,CASSLVAGGPTGELFF
TRBV7-2,CASRLTGQNTIYF
TRBV11-1,CASSDPGTGSTDTQYF
TRBV10-3,CAISESSGFTEAFF
TRBV6-5,CASSYSVLVLDGYTF
TRBV7-2,CASSSLVVGGDTQYF
TRBV5-4,CASSSEDWRGYTF
TRBV10-2,CASGQTYEQYF
TRBV9,CASSVEDTDTGELFF
TRBV4-3,CASSQEDYGYTF
TRBV5-6,CASSTGTGFEQYF
TRBV6-1,CASSEPTGPGELFF
TRBV11-3,CASTPPGLASGSSYEQYF
TRBV2,CASRTGNSYTEAFF
TRBV4-1,CASSQVAAVLSYEQYF
TRBV19,CASSIGSGGADTQYF
TRBV19,CASSPAGRFVETQYF
TRBV6-5,CASSPTGGRQAFF
TRBV19,CASSTRTGSNEKLFF
TRBV7-8,CASSSKRLVADTQYF
TRBV5-4,CASSSGQSPYGYTF
TRBV9,CASSSQGARSYNEQFF
TRBV6-1,CASSDRGPQPQHF
TRBV10-1,CASSESRSSSGNTIYF
TRBV29-1,CSVEGLAGGIRESVRKTQYF
TRBV9,CASSVAAGGGQFF
TRBV19,CATQFGGNQPQHF
TRBV19,CASSPRDGDNSPLHF